These 6 T cell receptor beta chains were all obtained from the same sample, sequenced in a study of T cell clones after liver transplantation. Only in-frame clones appear in the TCRdb table, and some are missing; sequencing was by immunoSEQ multiplex PCR. The table shows about 51,000 clones, with roughly nine tenths occurring only once. The specimen was CD8+ T cells from blood, collected 12 months after liver transplant. These TCRs come from a human patient who received a liver transplant. Some of the T cells may derive from the graft donor.

J is TRBJ1-4 and V is TRBV4-3; possible D gene TRBD1, 6 bases. The germline V and J ends were trimmed by 0 bases and 5 bases, with 13 bases remaining between them. The germline V gene encodes CDR1 LGHNA and CDR2 YSLEER. There are 16 residues in the CDR3. CDR3 coding DNA: TGCGCCAGCAGCCAAGATTGGGGGGCGGAAAATGAAAAACTGTTTTTT. It codes for CASSQDWGAENEKLFF.

The genes are TRBV27 and TRBJ1-1; D not certain. The CDR3 runs 13 residues. From germline, CDR1 is MNHEY and CDR2 SMNVEV (reference sequence). The germline V and J ends were trimmed by 2 bases and 0 bases, with 4 bases remaining between them. The CDR3 nucleotides are TGTGCCAGCAGTTTACAGATGAACACTGAAGCTTTCTTT. Translated: CASSLQMNTEAFF.

The CDR3 DNA follows: TGTGCCAGTAGTGTACTACAGGGGGTACGGGAAAATGAGCAGTTCTTC. Its protein product is CASSVLQGVRENEQFF. The chain uses TRBV19 and TRBJ2-1, with 8 bases aligning to TRBD1. J lost 7 bases, V lost 5 bases, and 13 bases had no gene match. The CDR3 runs to 16 residues. Germline CDR1 reads LNHDA; CDR2 reads SQIVND (reference sequence).

The chain carries TRBV19 and TRBJ1-3, with unresolved D. The CDR3 spans 14 residues. CDR1 LNHDA and CDR2 SQIVND come from the germline V gene (reference sequence). Deletions cut 3 bases from V and 0 bases from J, with 6 bases between. The CDR3 region is CASSISSSGNTIYF. CDR3 DNA sequence: TGTGCCAGTAGTATTAGTAGCTCTGGAAACACCATATATTTT.

J is TRBJ2-3 and V is TRBV7-9; D unresolved. Germline-derived CDR1 and CDR2 are SEHNR and FQNEAQ (reference sequence). The V and J ends lost 7 bases and 0 bases respectively, with 8 bases between them. This CDR3 has 13 amino acids. The DNA for the CDR3 is TGTGCCAGCACCGATACTAGCACAGATACGCAGTATTTT. Encoded protein: CASTDTSTDTQYF.

This clone was detected only once. The chain couples TRBV7-9 to TRBJ1-3, with a tentative D call TRBD1 (5 bases). CDR1 and CDR2 (germline): SEHNR, FQNEAQ (reference sequence). The V end lost 6 bases, the J end lost 15 bases, and 15 bases lay between the germline ends. This CDR3 comprises 11 residues. The CDR3 DNA is TGTGCCAGCAGTCAAAACCGGGACGAATATTTT. Protein: CASSQNRDEYF.